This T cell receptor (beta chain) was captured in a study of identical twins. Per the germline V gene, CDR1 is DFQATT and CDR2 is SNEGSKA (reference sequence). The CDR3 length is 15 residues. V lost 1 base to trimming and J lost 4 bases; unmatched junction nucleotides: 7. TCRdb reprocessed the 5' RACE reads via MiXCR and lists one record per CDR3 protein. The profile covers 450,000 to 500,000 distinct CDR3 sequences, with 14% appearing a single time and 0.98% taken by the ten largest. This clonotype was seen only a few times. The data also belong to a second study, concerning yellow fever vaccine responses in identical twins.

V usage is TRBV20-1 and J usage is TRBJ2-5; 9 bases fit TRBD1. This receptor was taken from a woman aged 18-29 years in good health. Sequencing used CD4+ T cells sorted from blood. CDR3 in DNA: TGCAGTGCTAGAGGGCCTAGACAGGGGGGAGAGACCCAGTACTTC. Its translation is CSARGPRQGGETQYF.